A single sample is the source of the 10 T cell receptor beta chains below, sequenced in a study of cytomegalovirus exposure and HLA in healthy donors. The PCR made use of 60 Vbeta and 13 Jbeta primers. Repertoires were generated with immunoSEQ multiplex PCR, while TCRdb's copy carries only in-frame clones and drops some. The sample holds some 130,000 clones, approximately 63% seen once. What was sequenced was PBMCs. The receptor set was obtained from an older woman in good health and CMV-seropositive.

The chain has TRBV16 and TRBJ2-2, with 9 nucleotides matching TRBD2. CDR1 is KGHSY and CDR2 is FQNENV in the germline V gene. The junction had 3 bases not matched to a gene; V was cut back by 0 bases and J by 4 bases. The length of the CDR3 is 16 residues. As DNA, the CDR3 is TGTGCCAGCAGCCAATCTAGCGGGAGTTCCACCGGGGAGCTGTTTTTT. Encoded protein: CASSQSSGSSTGELFF.

The rearrangement uses TRBV28 and TRBJ2-2, with 10 nucleotides matching TRBD1. Looked up from germline, CDR1 is MDHEN and CDR2 is SYDVKM. J lost 5 bases, V lost 6 bases, and 6 bases had no gene match. The CDR3 is made up of 15 amino acids. The CDR3 region is CASRAGTGVTGELFF. The DNA for the CDR3 is TGTGCCAGCAGGGCCGGGACAGGGGTGACCGGGGAGCTGTTTTTT.

This clone is a singleton in its sample. This chain links TRBV7-6 with TRBJ2-5; TRBD2 might be the D (5 bases). V was trimmed by 5 bases and J by 2 bases, leaving 12 bases between them. CDR1 SGHVS and CDR2 FNYEAQ come from the germline V gene. This CDR3 region has 14 residues. The CDR3 spells CASSVSGSQETQYF. For the CDR3, the DNA is TGTGCCAGCAGCGTCTCGGGGTCACAAGAGACCCAGTACTTC.

This clone came up once. V and J are TRBV5-1 and TRBJ1-2; 7 bases map to TRBD1. Germline V lookup: CDR1 SGHRS, CDR2 YFSETQ. The J segment lost 4 bases and the V segment lost 1 base, leaving 4 bases of the junction unmatched. The CDR3 extends over 14 amino acids. The CDR3: CASSLTGQIYGYTF. For the CDR3, the DNA is TGCGCCAGCAGCTTGACGGGACAGATCTATGGCTACACCTTC.

This clone was seen only a few times. CDR3 DNA: TGTGCCAGCAGCCAACCGGGACAGGGCCACGGCTACACCTTC. This codes for CASSQPGQGHGYTF. The V gene is TRBV4-2, the J gene TRBJ1-2; TRBD1 matches at 9 bases. Germline trimming cut 2 bases from V and 8 bases from J; bases unmatched to any gene: 6. CDR1 is LGHNA, CDR2 YNFKEQ, per germline. The CDR3 is made up of 14 amino acids.

This rearrangement joins TRBV29-1 to TRBJ2-7; 8 bases agree with TRBD1. Losses at the gene ends were 4 bases for V and 6 bases for J; bases not matched to a gene: 8. Germline V gives CDR1 SQVTM, CDR2 ANQGSEA. The length of the CDR3 is 13 residues. The CDR3 DNA sequence: TGCAGCGTTGTCCGGGACAGGCCGAGCGAGCAGTACTTC. Translation gives CSVVRDRPSEQYF.

The chain recombines TRBV7-2 with TRBJ1-1, with 8 bases matching TRBD1. The CDR3 is 13 residues long. Germline values: CDR1 SGHTA, CDR2 FQGNSA. V dropped 2 bases and J dropped 4; count of bases not matched to a gene: 0. CDR3 DNA: TGTGCCAGCAGCTTAACAGGGGGCACTGAAGCTTTCTTT. It is translated as CASSLTGGTEAFF.

This chain's CDR3 is CASSLIRERNEQFF. The DNA for the CDR3 is TGTGCCAGCAGTCTCATCCGGGAGAGGAATGAGCAGTTCTTC. V and J are TRBV27 and TRBJ2-1; possibly TRBD2 for D (6 bases). Germline loops: CDR1 MNHEY, CDR2 SMNVEV (reference sequence). The CDR3 spans 14 residues. Trimming cost V 5 bases and J 7 bases, with 15 bases left between them.

The rearrangement uses TRBV2 and TRBJ2-7; tentatively, D is TRBD1 (6 bases). Deletions cut 4 bases from V and 3 bases from J, with 16 bases between. This CDR3 is 15 amino acids long. Looked up from germline, CDR1 is SNHLY and CDR2 is FYNNEI. CDR3 sequence reads: CASSANRESIYEQYF. The CDR3 DNA follows: TGTGCCAGCAGTGCTAACAGGGAGTCGATCTACGAGCAGTACTTC.

V gene TRBV30 combines with J gene TRBJ1-4; TRBD1 might be the D (5 bases). Germline V lookup: CDR1 GTSNPN, CDR2 SVGIG (reference sequence). The CDR3 contains 13 residues. Trimming took 0 bases from V and 8 from J, leaving 10 bases between them. The CDR3 loop reads CAWSVDINEKLFF. CDR3 DNA: TGTGCCTGGAGTGTGGACATAAACGAAAAACTGTTTTTT.